This TCR beta chain was profiled in a study of blood T cell repertoires in COVID-19. Looking at the study overall: COVID-19 samples, acute and convalescent, were from the United States, Italy and Spain. In each case, the material was cDNA or gDNA derived from T cells, B-cell-depleted T cells, or PBMCs.

Authors' processing steps: Researchers report that nucleated cell counts were estimated from reference gene primer amplification. Here immunoSEQ multiplex PCR was the method, and the copy in TCRdb shows in-frame clones only, minus some. The V and J calls and clone size are taken from that table; D and trimming were inferred from the DNA. The sample has tens of thousands of clones, 88% seen once. The CDR3 consists of 13 residues. Looked up from germline, CDR1 is KGHDR and CDR2 is SFDVKD. Between the trimmed V and J ends, which lost 3 bases and 2 bases, there was a span of 7 bases. Specimen: peripheral blood. The gene calls are TRBV24-1 and TRBJ2-7; D remains ambiguous. The receptor was isolated from a human donor in a cohort sampled during active COVID-19. The CDR3 loop reads CATSDTFTYEQYF. The CDR3 DNA follows: TGTGCCACCAGTGATACTTTCACCTACGAGCAGTACTTC.